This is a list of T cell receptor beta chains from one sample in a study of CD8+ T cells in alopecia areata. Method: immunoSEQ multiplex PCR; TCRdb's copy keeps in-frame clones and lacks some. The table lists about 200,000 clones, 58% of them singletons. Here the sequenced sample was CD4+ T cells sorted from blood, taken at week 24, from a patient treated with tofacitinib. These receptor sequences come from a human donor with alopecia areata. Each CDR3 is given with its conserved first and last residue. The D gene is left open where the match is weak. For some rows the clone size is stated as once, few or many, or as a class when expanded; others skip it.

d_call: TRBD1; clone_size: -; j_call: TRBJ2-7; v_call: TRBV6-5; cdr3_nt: TGTGCCAGCCGCTTAGACAGGGGGCCATACGAGCAGTACTTC; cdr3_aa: CASRLDRGPYEQYF
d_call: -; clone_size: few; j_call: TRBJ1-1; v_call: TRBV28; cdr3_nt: TGTGCCAGCAGTTTTCGTGGGCTACAGGGAACTGAAGCTTTCTTT; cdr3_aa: CASSFRGLQGTEAFF
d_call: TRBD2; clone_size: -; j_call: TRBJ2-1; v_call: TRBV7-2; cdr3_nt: TGTGCCAGCAGCCGTGGACTAGCGGGGTACAATGAGCAGTTCTTC; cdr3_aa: CASSRGLAGYNEQFF
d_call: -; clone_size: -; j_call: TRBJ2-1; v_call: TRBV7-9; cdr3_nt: TGTGCCAGCAGCTTAGGGGCTAGCACAACGGATGAGCAGTTCTTC; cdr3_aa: CASSLGASTTDEQFF
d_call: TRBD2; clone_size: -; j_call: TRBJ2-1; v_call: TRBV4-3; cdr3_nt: TGCGCCAGCAGCCAAGATCCCAGCGGGACTCCATACAATGAGCAGTTCTTC; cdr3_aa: CASSQDPSGTPYNEQFF
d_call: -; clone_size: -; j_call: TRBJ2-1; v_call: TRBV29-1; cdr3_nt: TGCACCATCAACAGTAGACAGGAGCAGTTCTTC; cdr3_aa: CTINSRQEQFF
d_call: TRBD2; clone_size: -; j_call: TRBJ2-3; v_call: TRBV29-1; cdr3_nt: TGCAGCGCCTACAGATACTCTAGCGGGAGTTGGACAGATACGCAGTATTTT; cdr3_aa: CSAYRYSSGSWTDTQYF
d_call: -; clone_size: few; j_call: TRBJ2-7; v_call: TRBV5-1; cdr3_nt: TGCGCCAGCAGCTCAGAATACGAGCAGTACTTC; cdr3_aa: CASSSEYEQYF
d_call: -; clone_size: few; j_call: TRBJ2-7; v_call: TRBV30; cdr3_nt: TGTGCCTGGAGTCAATGGGGGGTCGAGCAGTACTTC; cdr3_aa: CAWSQWGVEQYF
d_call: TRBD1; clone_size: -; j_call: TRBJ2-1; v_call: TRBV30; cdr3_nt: TGTGCCTGGAAGGAGAACCGGGACAGGGTAGGGAATGAGCAGTTCTTC; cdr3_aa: CAWKENRDRVGNEQFF
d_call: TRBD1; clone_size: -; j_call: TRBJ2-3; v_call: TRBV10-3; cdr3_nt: TGTGCCATCAGGAACTCCAACGGGACAGGGGTCACAGATACGCAGTATTTT; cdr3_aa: CAIRNSNGTGVTDTQYF
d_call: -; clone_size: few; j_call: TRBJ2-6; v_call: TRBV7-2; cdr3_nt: TGTGCCAGCAGCCCTAACTCTGGTGCTGGGGCCAACGTCCTGACTTTC; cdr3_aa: CASSPNSGAGANVLTF
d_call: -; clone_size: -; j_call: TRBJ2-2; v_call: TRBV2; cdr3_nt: TGTGCCAGCAGCCCTGGAGACACCGGGGAGCTGTTTTTT; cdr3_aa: CASSPGDTGELFF
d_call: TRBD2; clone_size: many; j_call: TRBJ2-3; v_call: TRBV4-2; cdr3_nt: TGTGCCAGCAGCCATCTCACTAGCGGGGGCACAGATACGCAGTATTTT; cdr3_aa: CASSHLTSGGTDTQYF
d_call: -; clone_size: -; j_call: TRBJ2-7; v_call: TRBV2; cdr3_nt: TGTGCCAGCAGTGGGGGTGTTTACGACGAGCAGTACTTC; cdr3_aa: CASSGGVYDEQYF
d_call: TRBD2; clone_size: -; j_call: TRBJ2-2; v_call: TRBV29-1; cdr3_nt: TGCAGCGTTACTAGCGGGAGGACCGGGGAGCTGTTTTTT; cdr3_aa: CSVTSGRTGELFF
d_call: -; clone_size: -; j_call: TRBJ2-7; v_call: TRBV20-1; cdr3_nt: TGCAGTGCTAGACATATCAACGAGCAGTACTTC; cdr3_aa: CSARHINEQYF
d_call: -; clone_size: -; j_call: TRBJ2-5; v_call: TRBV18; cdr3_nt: TGTGCCAGCTCACCGGGAGAGACCCAGTACTTC; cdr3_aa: CASSPGETQYF
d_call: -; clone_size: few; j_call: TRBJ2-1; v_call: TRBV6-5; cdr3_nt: TGTGCCAGCAGAGACAGGCGGGGATACAATGAGCAGTTCTTC; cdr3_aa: CASRDRRGYNEQFF
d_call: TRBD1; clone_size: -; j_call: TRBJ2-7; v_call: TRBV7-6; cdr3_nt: TGTGCCAGCAGCGCATCGGGACAGGGGGCCTACGAGCAGTACTTC; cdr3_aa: CASSASGQGAYEQYF
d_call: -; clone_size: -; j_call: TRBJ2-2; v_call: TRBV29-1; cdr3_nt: TGCAGCGTTGAAGATCCCCGGGGCCGCACCGGGGAGCTGTTTTTT; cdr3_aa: CSVEDPRGRTGELFF
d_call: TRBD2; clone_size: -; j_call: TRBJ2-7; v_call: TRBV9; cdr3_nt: TGTGCCAGCAGCGTAGGTTTTCAGCGGGGGTACGAGCAGTACTTC; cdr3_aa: CASSVGFQRGYEQYF
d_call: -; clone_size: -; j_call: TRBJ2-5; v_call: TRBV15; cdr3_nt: TGTGCCACCAGCAGAGCTCAGTCGAAAGAGACCCAGTACTTC; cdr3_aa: CATSRAQSKETQYF
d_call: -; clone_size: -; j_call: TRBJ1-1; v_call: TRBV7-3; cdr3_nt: TGTGCCAGCAGTTATCGGCGGGAGATGAACACTGAAGCTTTCTTT; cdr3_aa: CASSYRREMNTEAFF
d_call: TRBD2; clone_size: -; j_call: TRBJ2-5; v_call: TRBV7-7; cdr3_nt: TGTGCCAGCAGCTTGACTAGCGGGAGGTTGGAGACCCAGTACTTC; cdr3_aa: CASSLTSGRLETQYF
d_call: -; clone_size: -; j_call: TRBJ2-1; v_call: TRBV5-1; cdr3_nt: TGCGCCAGCAGGGACAGTAACAATGAGCAGTTCTTC; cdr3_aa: CASRDSNNEQFF
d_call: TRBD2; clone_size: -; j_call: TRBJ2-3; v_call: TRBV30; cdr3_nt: TGTGCCTGGAGTATTAGCGGGGGGGGAGATACGCAGTATTTT; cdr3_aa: CAWSISGGGDTQYF
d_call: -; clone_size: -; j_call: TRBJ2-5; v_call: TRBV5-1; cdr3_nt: TGCGCCAGCAGCTTACAGGGTGAGAGAGAGACCCAGTACTTC; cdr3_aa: CASSLQGERETQYF
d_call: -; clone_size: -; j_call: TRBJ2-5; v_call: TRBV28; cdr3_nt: TGTGCCAGCAGTTTCTTCCACCTCAAAGAGACCCAGTACTTC; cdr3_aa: CASSFFHLKETQYF
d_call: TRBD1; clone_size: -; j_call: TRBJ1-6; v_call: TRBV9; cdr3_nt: TGTGCCAGCAGCCCCCGCGGGGACAGCCTCAATTCACCCCTCCACTTT; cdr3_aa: CASSPRGDSLNSPLHF
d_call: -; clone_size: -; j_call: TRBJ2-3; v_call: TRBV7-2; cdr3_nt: TGTGCCAGCAGCTTAGTGGGCAGGGATTGGGATACGCAGTATTTT; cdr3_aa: CASSLVGRDWDTQYF
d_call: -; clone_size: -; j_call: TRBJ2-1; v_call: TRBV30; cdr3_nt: TGTGCCTGGAGTTTCTCACTTGAGAATGAGCAGTTCTTC; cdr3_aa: CAWSFSLENEQFF
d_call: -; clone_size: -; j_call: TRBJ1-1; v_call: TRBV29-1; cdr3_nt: TGCAGCGTTAAACTAGGGAGGCAAGCTTTCTTT; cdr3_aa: CSVKLGRQAFF
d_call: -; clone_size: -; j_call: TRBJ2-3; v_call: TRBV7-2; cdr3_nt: TGTGCCAGCAGCCCCTTGGGGGGTACACCAGATACGCAGTATTTT; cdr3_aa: CASSPLGGTPDTQYF
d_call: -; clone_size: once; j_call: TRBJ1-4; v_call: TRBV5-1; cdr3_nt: TGCGCCAGCAGCTTGGAGGCAGTGCTTAATGAAAAACTGTTTTTT; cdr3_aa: CASSLEAVLNEKLFF
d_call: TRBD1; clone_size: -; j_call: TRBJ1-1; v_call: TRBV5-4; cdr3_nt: TGTGCCAGCAGCTCCCATCCGACAGGGCTGAGAAACACTGAAGCTTTCTTT; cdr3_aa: CASSSHPTGLRNTEAFF
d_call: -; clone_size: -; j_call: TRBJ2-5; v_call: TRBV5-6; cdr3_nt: TGTGCCAGCAGCTTGCTGGGCCAGAAAGAGACCCAGTACTTC; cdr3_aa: CASSLLGQKETQYF
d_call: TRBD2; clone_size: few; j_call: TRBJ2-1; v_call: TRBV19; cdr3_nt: TGTGCCAGTAGTATGAGGCTAGCGGTAGACAATGAGCAGTTCTTC; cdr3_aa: CASSMRLAVDNEQFF
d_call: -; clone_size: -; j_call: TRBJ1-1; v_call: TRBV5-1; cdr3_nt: TGCGCCAGCAGCTTTACCGAGAACACTGAAGCTTTCTTT; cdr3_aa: CASSFTENTEAFF
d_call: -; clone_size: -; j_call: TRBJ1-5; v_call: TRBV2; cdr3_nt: TGTGCCAGCAGTGAGGGCAGGGTGGGTCAGCCCCAGCATTTT; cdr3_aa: CASSEGRVGQPQHF
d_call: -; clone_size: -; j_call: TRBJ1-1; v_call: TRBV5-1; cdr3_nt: TGCGCCAGCAGCTTGGCCGCCAGACTGAACACTGAAGCTTTCTTT; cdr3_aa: CASSLAARLNTEAFF
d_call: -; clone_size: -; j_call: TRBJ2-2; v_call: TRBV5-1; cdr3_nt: TGCGCCAGCAGCACGCGGGACAGCTTCCTCACCGGGGAGCTGTTTTTT; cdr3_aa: CASSTRDSFLTGELFF
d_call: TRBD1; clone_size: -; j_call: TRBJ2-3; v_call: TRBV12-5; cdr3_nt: TGTGCTAGTGGGCACGGGACAGGGAACACAGATACGCAGTATTTT; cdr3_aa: CASGHGTGNTDTQYF
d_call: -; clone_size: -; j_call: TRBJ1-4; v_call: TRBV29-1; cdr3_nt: TGCAGCGTTGAAACCCGGGGCACAACTAATGAAAAACTGTTTTTT; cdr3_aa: CSVETRGTTNEKLFF
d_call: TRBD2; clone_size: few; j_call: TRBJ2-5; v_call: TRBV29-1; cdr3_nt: TGCAGCGTAGAACCTGTAGCGGGGGCTCAAGAGACCCAGTACTTC; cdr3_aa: CSVEPVAGAQETQYF
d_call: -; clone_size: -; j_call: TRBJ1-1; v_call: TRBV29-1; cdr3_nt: TGCAGCGGTTCTCCTTTAGTCTCTGAAGCTTTCTTT; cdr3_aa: CSGSPLVSEAFF
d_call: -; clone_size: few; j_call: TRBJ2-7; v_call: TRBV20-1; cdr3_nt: TGCAGTGCTAGAACCGTGGAGGAGCAGTACTTC; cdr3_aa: CSARTVEEQYF
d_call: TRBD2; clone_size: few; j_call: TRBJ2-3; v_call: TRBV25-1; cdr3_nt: TGTGCCAGCAGTGATGTTACCGGGAGGGCCGGTGATACGCAGTATTTT; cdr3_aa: CASSDVTGRAGDTQYF